This TCR beta chain was identified during a study of blood T cell repertoires in COVID-19. The protocol was immunoSEQ multiplex PCR, while the TCRdb copy is restricted to in-frame clones and leaves out a portion. The sample has around 50,000 clones, 84% seen once. The germline gives CDR1 SQVTM, CDR2 ANQGSEA. The CDR3 consists of 14 residues. The V segment lost 4 bases and the J segment 4 bases; nucleotides outside the gene matches: 8. This sequence was found in a human donor in a cohort sampled during active COVID-19. The source material was peripheral blood. The chain has TRBV29-1 and TRBJ1-2; 8 nucleotides line up with TRBD1. CDR3: CSVGTGGLAYGYTF. The CDR3 DNA is TGCAGCGTTGGAACAGGGGGACTAGCCTATGGCTACACCTTC.